Sequencing of this T cell receptor beta chain was carried out in a study of blood T cell repertoires in COVID-19. Study at large: PBMCs, B-cell-depleted T cells, or T cells provided the cDNA or gDNA that made up the material.

Libraries were prepared by immunoSEQ multiplex PCR; TCRdb keeps only in-frame clonotypes and omits some of them. The repertoire consists of over 100,000 clones, with about four fifths occurring once and the leading ten covering around 4.8%. V was shortened by 5 bases and J by 2 bases, with 9 bases between the two germline ends. The CDR3 is made up of 13 amino acids. Per germline, CDR1 SGHTA and CDR2 FQGNSA. This chain connects TRBV7-2 to TRBJ1-1; D possibly corresponds to TRBD1 (5 bases). The sequenced sample was peripheral blood. This receptor was identified in a man aged 55 to 70 with acute or convalescent COVID-19. Written as DNA, the CDR3 is TGTGCCAGCAGCACACAGGAAAACACTGAAGCTTTCTTT. It codes for CASSTQENTEAFF.